This T cell receptor (beta chain) was captured in a study of T cell responses to AZD1222 COVID-19 vaccine. Using immunoSEQ multiplex PCR, the repertoire was profiled, and TCRdb retains in-frame clones only, with some absent. This sample has 150,000 to 160,000 clones, with more than 85% found just once. Study results and limitations: The breadth and depth of Spike-specific TCRs increased once two AZD1222 doses had been given.

Concerning this clone: Its antigen is not identified.

After removal of 5 bases from V and 0 bases from J, the junction contained 5 bases not matched to a gene. The CDR3 sequence is 17 residues long. Germline V gives CDR1 LNHNV, CDR2 YYDKDF (reference sequence). This sequence joins TRBV15 and TRBJ2-6; 9 bases are shared with TRBD1. This specimen was peripheral blood, taken 28 days after the second AZD1222 dose. This TCR was recovered from an adult who received the AZD1222 COVID-19 vaccine. The CDR3 sequence is CATSAGQGNSGANVLTF. The CDR3 DNA reads TGTGCCACCAGCGCGGGACAGGGAAACTCTGGGGCCAACGTCCTGACTTTC.